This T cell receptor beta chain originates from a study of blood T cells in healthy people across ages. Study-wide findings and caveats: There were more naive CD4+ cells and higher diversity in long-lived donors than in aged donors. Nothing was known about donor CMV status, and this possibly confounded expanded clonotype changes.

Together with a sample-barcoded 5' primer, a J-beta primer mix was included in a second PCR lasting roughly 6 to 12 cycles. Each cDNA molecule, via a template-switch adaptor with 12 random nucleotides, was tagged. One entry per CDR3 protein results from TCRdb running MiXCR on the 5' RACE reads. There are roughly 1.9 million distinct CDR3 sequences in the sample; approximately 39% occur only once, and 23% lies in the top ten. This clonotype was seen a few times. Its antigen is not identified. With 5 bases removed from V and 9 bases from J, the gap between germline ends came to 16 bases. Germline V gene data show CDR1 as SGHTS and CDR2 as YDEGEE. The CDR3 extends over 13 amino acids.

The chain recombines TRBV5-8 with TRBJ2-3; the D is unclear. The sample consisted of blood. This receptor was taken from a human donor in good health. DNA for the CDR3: TGTGCCAGCAGTGGGCTGGCAGGCAGAACGCAGTATTTT. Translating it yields CASSGLAGRTQYF.